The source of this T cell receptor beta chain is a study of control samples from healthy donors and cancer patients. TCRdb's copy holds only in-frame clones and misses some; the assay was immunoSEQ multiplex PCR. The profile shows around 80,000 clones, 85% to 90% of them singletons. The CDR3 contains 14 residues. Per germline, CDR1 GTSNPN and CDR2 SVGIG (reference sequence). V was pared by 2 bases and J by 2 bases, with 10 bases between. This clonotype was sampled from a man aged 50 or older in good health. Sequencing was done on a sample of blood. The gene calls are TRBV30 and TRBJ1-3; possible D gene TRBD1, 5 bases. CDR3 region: CAWSTGAAGNTIYF. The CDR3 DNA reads TGTGCCTGGAGTACCGGGGCAGCTGGAAACACCATATATTTT.